This T cell receptor (beta chain) was recovered during a study of human T cells and chemical hapten exposure (dated by TCRdb to the early 2020s). Study-level background: For sensitization, 2% DPC in acetone was applied to a 2 cm by 2 cm area of upper inner arm skin. Patch testing was performed on the upper back with Finn chambers containing 0.01% DPC, and the patch tests were scored after 6 days according to International Contact Dermatitis Research Group standards. The libraries were sequenced as a pool, and the TCR yield per sample differed mostly because of small variations in library volumes within the pool. Most of the patients in the cohort were female, and the cohort covered alopecia areata with under or over 50% scalp involvement, alopecia totalis and alopecia universalis. For TCR sequencing, blood came from some 31 alopecia patients at anywhere from one to four time points (pre-sensitization, 2, 6 and 24 weeks). Throughout the approximately 23-week study period, patients were also given weekly therapeutic DPC doses on the scalp. The study tracked peripheral blood TCR repertoire changes in vivo during primary and secondary sensitization to the hapten diphenylcyclopropenone (DPC) in alopecia patients. Blood samples were taken from patients before sensitization (week 0) and at 2, 6 and about 24 weeks after DPC sensitization. Here is what the overall study found, with its caveats: Repeated subsampling changed both the strength of the expansion versus patch-test correlation and the threshold at which that correlation became significant. Because all patients had alopecia, a presumed autoimmune disease, the immune response of the patients might differ from that of healthy individuals. Expanded TCRs formed significantly more large CDR3 similarity clusters than pre-sensitization or healthy control sets, consistent with antigen-driven responses. Patch test score correlated positively with the number of PT1 expanded TCRs, reaching significance at thresholds 8, 16 and 32 but not at 4. The number of TCRs above 1 in 1000 frequency did not change with DPC sensitization; there was no evidence of global repertoire structure alterations.

Library construction relied on RACE. Data came from a NextSeq 500. During library preparation, unique molecular identifiers were attached to individual cDNA molecules so that TCRs could be counted quantitatively and reproducibly. Both TCR alpha and TCR beta chains were sequenced from each blood RNA sample. The source study handled its data this way. The median number of TCRs per sample was around 96,000, ranging from about 20,000 to 750,000. The Decombinator software suite was used to annotate V, J and CDR3 in the TCR reads. For PS versus PT1 abundance plots, all samples were subsampled to the same number of TCRs (28,000). Expanded TCRs were defined as absent before sensitization and observed at least eight times at the 2-week time point. The public sequencing data were trimmed at Q25 with fastp and processed into clonotypes with MiXCR by TCRdb, which kept only in-frame beta chains. For every CDR3 protein sequence, its rows merge into one entry that carries the most common genes and DNA. The V and J calls come from TCRdb's annotation, not from the publication. Across this sample there are some 250,000 distinct CDR3 sequences, with approximately 7.5% seen only once. Of the sample, 0.9% to 1.5% is held by the ten largest clones.

The sample's time point, from its label and the paper: pre-sensitization, week 0. Explained via the paper, the treatment or condition label denotes: therapeutic diphenylcyclopropenone sensitization with weekly scalp DPC. Blood at each patch-test visit was drawn before the patch test was applied. Patients were eligible if aged 18 to 70, diagnosed with alopecia and judged suitable for DPC therapy, and pregnant patients were excluded. Unfractionated whole blood was collected in Tempus Blood RNA tubes, and total RNA was extracted from that blood. Including the terminal cysteine and phenylalanine, the CDR3 comprises 14 residues. Just the 42-base CDR3 DNA is kept, in frame starting at base 1. Trimming takes 3 bases from V and 5 bases from J, and the germline ends sit 13 bases apart. Sequences SGHVS (CDR1) and FQNEAQ (CDR2) are obtained from the germline V gene. This clonotype was seen a few times. Its antigen remains unidentified. One base away there is no much larger clone; base qualities are not given.

The sequence came from a man aged 18 to 35 with alopecia areata. Some clones in this sample may be carry-over from other donors' samples. The rearrangement joined TRBV7-8 to TRBJ1-1; the D gene is perhaps TRBD1, on 5 matching bases. This specimen was whole blood, taken in connection with sensitization to the hapten diphenylcyclopropenone (DPC). The nucleotide sequence is given as TGTGCCAGCAGCTTCCAGGGTGTGGGGACTGAAGCTTTCTTT. Its protein is CASSFQGVGTEAFF.